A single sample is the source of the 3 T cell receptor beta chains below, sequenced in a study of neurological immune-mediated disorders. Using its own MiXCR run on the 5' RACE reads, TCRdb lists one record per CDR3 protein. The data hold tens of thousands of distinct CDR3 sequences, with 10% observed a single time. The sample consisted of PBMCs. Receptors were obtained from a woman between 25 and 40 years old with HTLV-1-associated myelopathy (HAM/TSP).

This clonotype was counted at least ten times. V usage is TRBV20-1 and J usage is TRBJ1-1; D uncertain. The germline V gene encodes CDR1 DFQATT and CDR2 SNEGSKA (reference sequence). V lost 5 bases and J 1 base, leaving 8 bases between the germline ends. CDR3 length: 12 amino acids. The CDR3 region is CSASEANTEAFF. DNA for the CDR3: TGCAGTGCTTCCGAGGCGAACACTGAAGCTTTCTTT.

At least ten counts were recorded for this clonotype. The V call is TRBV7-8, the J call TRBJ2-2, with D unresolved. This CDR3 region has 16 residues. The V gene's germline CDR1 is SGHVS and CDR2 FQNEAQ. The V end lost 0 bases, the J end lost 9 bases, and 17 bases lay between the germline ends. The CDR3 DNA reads TGTGCCAGCAGCTTAGCTAGGGATTTAATCCACCGGGAGCTGTTTTTT. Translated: CASSLARDLIHRELFF.

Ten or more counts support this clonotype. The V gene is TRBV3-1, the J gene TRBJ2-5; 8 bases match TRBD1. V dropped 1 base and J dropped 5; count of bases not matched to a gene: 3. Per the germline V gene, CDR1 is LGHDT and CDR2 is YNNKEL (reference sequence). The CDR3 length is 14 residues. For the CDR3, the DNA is TGTGCCAGCAGCCAAGGGACAGGGCGGGAGACCCAGTACTTC. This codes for CASSQGTGRETQYF.